The source of this T cell receptor (beta chain) is a study of beta chain features in type 1 diabetes. Study-wide background: Across every sample, around 110,000,000 sorted cells were examined in total. Points from the study as a whole: Across all four CD4+ subsets, people with type 1 diabetes showed modestly shorter TCRB CDR3s. For patients, the naive, central memory and Treg TCRB repertoires appeared more alike than for healthy donors.

In germline, CDR1 is SEHNR, CDR2 FQNEAQ (reference sequence). The V end was cut by 5 bases, the J end by 2 bases, with 13 bases between. The CDR3 spans 16 residues. This clone was counted a single time. Antigen unknown. What was sequenced were expressed TCRB transcripts, since all of the isolated RNA had been reverse transcribed. Data came from immunoSEQ multiplex PCR; TCRdb stores just in-frame clones and leaves some out. The sample holds around 260,000 clones, roughly 24% seen once. The origin of this receptor is a woman in her 30s with type 1 diabetes. The rearrangement uses TRBV7-9 and TRBJ2-6, with a tentative D call TRBD1 (6 bases). Sequenced sample: naive CD4+ T cells from blood. In DNA, the CDR3 is TGTGCCAGCAGCCCGTTACAGGGTGCTGGGGCCAACGTCCTGACTTTC. It encodes CASSPLQGAGANVLTF.